The entry below describes one TCR beta chain. TCRdb's table, derived via immunoSEQ multiplex PCR, lists solely in-frame clones and lacks some. The data contain about 350,000 clones, roughly nine tenths of them singletons. This specimen belongs to a study of Ad26.COV2.S vaccination and SARS-CoV-2 variants. The CDR3 contains 15 residues. Trimming removed 0 bases from V and 14 bases from J, with 23 bases in between. Germline lookup yields CDR1 SGHRS and CDR2 YFSETQ. V usage is TRBV5-1 and J usage is TRBJ1-2; unclear D gene. Source: peripheral blood, taken after recovery from COVID-19. The source is a human donor who had recovered from COVID-19. The chain's CDR3 is CASSLALDPTLPGTF. The CDR3 region has the DNA TGCGCCAGCAGCTTGGCGTTGGACCCTACCCTGCCGGGTACCTTC.